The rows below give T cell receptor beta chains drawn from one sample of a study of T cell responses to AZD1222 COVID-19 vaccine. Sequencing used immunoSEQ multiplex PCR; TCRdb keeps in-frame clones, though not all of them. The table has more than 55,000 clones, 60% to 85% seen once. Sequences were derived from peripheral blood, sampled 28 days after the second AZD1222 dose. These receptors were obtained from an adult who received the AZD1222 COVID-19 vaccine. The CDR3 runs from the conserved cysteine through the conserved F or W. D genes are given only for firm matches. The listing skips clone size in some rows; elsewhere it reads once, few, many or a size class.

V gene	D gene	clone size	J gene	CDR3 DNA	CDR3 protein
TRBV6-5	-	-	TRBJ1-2	TGTGCCAGCAGTCCCGATGGAAACTATGGCTACACCTTC	CASSPDGNYGYTF
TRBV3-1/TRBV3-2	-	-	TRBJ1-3	TGTGCCAGCAGCCAAGCGAGGGACTCTGGAAACACCATATATTTT	CASSQARDSGNTIYF
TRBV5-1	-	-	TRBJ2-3	TGCGCCAGCAGCTTGGCGGGTGCGGGATTCACAGATACGCAGTATTTT	CASSLAGAGFTDTQYF
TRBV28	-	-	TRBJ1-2	TGTGCCAGCAGTTTAATTCCGGGGGTCTATGGCTACACCTTC	CASSLIPGVYGYTF
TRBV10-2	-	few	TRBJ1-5	TGCGCCAGCAGTGACCCCGCAGGGGGCAATCAGCCCCAGCATTTT	CASSDPAGGNQPQHF
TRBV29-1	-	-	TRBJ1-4	TGCAGCGTTATGAGGGCGGAAGCCTTAGTTTTT	CSVMRAEALVF
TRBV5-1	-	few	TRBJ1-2	TGCGCCAGCAGCTCGCCCACTAACTATGGCTACACCTTC	CASSSPTNYGYTF
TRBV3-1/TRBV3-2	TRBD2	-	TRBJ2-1	TGTGCCAGCAGCCGGACTAGCGGGGGGTTCGATGAGCAGTTCTTC	CASSRTSGGFDEQFF
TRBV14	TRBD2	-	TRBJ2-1	TGTGCCAGCAGCCAACTAGCGGGGGGGCCTAATGAGCAGTTCTTC	CASSQLAGGPNEQFF
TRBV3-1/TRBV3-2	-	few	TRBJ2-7	TGTGCCAGCAGCCAAGGGGTAGGGCCCTACGAGCAGTACTTC	CASSQGVGPYEQYF
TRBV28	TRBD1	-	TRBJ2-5	TGTGCCAGCAGATTCCGGGACAGTAGCCAGTACTTC	CASRFRDSSQYF
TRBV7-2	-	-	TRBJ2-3	TGTGCCAGCAGCCCAGGTACCGCGCGCGATACGCAGTATTTT	CASSPGTARDTQYF
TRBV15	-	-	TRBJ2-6	TGTGCCACCAGCCATAGGTCCCCTGCTGGGGCCAACGTCCTGACTTTC	CATSHRSPAGANVLTF
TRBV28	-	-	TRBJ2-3	TGTGCCAGCAGTTTAGGGCTACCCGTAGGTATAACGCAGTATTTT	CASSLGLPVGITQYF
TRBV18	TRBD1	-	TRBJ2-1	TGTGCCAGCTCACCGTATGATACAGGGGATTTGCCCTACAATGAGCAGTTCTTC	CASSPYDTGDLPYNEQFF
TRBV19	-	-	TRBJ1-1	TGTGCCAGTAGTATAGATCCTCTAACTGAAGCTTTCTTT	CASSIDPLTEAFF
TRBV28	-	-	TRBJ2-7	TGTGCCAGCAGTTTATGGTCAGGGTACGAGCAGTACTTC	CASSLWSGYEQYF
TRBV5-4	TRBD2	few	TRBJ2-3	TGTGCCAGCAGCTTGGACGGTAGCGGGGGGAGCACAGATACGCAGTATTTT	CASSLDGSGGSTDTQYF
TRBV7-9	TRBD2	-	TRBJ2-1	TGTGCCAGCAGTAGCGGGCTCGAGCAGTTCTTC	CASSSGLEQFF
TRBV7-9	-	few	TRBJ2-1	TGTGCCAGCAGCTTATATGGGAATGAGCAGTTCTTC	CASSLYGNEQFF
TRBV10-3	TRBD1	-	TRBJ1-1	TGTGCCATCAGTGGGACAGGGGGCTTGAACACTGAAGCTTTCTTT	CAISGTGGLNTEAFF
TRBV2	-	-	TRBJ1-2	TGTGCCAGCAGTGAAGTCGCCCCGGTCGCCTTC	CASSEVAPVAF
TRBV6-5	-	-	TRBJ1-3	TGTGCCAGCAGTTACCAGCTCTCTGGAAACACCATATATTTT	CASSYQLSGNTIYF
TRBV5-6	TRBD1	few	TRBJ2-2	TGTGCCAGCAGCCACCTGAAGACAGGGGGCGATACCGGGGAGCTGTTTTTT	CASSHLKTGGDTGELFF
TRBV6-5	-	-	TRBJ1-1	TGTGCCAGCAGTTACTCAAGGGGGAGGCTGGGCACTGAAGCTTTCTTT	CASSYSRGRLGTEAFF
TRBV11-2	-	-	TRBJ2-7	TGTGCCAGCAGCGTCGGTAGTAGCGAGCAGTACTTC	CASSVGSSEQYF
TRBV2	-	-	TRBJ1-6	TGTGCCAGGAGTGGGGCAACAGCGACTAATTCACCCCTCCACTTT	CARSGATATNSPLHF
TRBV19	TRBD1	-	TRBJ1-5	TGTGCCAGTAGCCCGGACAGGGGAGGCAATCAGCCCCAGCATTTT	CASSPDRGGNQPQHF
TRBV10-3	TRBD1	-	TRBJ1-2	TGTGCCATCAGCGCCGGGACAGGCGACTATGGCTACACCTTC	CAISAGTGDYGYTF
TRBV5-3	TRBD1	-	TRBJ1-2	TGTGCCAGAAGCGGGGCCGGGGACAGCTCCTATAACTATGGCTACACCTTC	CARSGAGDSSYNYGYTF
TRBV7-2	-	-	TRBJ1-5	TGTGCCAGCAGCTCCGTGGTCAATCAGCCCCAGCATTTT	CASSSVVNQPQHF